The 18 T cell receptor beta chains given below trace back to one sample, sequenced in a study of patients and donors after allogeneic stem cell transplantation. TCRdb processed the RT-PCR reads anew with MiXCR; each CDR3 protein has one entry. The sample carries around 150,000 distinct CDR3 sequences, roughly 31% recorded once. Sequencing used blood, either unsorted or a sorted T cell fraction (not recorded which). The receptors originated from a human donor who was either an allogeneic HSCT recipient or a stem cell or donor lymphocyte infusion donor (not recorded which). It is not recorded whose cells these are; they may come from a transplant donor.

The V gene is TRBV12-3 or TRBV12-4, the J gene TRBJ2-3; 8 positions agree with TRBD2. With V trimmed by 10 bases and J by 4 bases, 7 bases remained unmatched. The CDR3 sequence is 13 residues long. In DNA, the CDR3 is TGTGCCATAAAAGCGGGAGTCGCAGATACGCAGTATTTT. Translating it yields CAIKAGVADTQYF.

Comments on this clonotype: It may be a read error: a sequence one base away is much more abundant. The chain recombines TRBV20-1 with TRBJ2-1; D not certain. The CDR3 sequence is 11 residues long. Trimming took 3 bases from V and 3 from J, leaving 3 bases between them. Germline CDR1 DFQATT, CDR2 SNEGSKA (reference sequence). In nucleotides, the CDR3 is TGCAGTGCTAGCGTCTACAATGAGCAGTTCTTC. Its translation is CSASVYNEQFF.

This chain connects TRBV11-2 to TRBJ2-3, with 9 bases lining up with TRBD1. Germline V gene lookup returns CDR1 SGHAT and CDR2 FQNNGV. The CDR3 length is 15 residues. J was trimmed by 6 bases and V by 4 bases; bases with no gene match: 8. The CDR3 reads CASSSRDREMDTQYF. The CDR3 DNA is TGTGCCAGCAGCTCCCGGGACAGGGAAATGGATACGCAGTATTTT.

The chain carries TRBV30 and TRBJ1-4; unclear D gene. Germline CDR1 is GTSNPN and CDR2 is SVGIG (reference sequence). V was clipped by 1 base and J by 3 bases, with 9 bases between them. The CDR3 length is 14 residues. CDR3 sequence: CAWSEGWANEKLFF. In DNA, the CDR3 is TGTGCCTGGAGTGAAGGGTGGGCTAATGAAAAACTGTTTTTT.

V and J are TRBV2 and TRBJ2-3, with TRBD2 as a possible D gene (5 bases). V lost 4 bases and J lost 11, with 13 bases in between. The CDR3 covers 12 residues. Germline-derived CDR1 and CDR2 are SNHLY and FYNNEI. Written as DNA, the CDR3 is TGTGCCAGCAGTGGGACTTTTTTGGGGCAGTATTTT. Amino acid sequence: CASSGTFLGQYF.

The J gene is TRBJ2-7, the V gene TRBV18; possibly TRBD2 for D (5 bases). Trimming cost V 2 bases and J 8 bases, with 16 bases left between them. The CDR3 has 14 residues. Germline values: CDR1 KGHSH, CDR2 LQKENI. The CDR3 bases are TGTGCCAGCTCACCAGCACAGCAGAGCGGCAAGCAGTACTTC. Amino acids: CASSPAQQSGKQYF.

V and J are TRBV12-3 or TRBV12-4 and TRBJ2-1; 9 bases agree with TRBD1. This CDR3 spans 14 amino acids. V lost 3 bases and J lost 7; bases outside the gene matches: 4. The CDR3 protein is CASSLWTGENEQFF. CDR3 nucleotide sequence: TGTGCCAGCAGTTTGTGGACAGGGGAAAATGAGCAGTTCTTC.

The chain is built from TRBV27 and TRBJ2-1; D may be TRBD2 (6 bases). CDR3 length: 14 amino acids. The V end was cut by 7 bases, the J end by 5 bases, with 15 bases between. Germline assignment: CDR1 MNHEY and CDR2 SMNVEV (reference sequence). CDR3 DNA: TGTGCCAGCACCTTGGGAGGTTGGGACAATGAGCAGTTCTTC. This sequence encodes CASTLGGWDNEQFF.

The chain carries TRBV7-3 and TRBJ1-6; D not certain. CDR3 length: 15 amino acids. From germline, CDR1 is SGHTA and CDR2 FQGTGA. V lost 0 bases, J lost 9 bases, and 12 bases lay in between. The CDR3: CASSLTAGKGSPLHF. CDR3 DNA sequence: TGTGCCAGCAGCTTAACGGCCGGGAAGGGTTCACCCCTCCACTTT.

CDR3 protein: CASSYSYGQPSEKLFF. The CDR3 DNA follows: TGTGCCAGCAGTTACTCGTATGGGCAGCCTTCTGAAAAACTGTTTTTT. The gene calls are TRBV6-5 and TRBJ1-4; D is unresolved. Trimming removed 0 bases at V and 7 bases at J, with 15 bases between. Germline lookup yields CDR1 MNHEY and CDR2 SVGAGI. The CDR3 sequence is 16 residues long.

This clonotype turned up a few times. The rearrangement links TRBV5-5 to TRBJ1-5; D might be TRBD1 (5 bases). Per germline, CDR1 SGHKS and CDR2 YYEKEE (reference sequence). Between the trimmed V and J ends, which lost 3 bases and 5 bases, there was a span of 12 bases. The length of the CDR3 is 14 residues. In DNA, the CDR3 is TGTGCCAGCAGCTCCGGGGACCGAGATCAGCCCCAGCATTTT. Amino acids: CASSSGDRDQPQHF.

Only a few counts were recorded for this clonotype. The CDR3 nucleotides are TGCAGCGTTGTGACAGGGGATCATTCACCCCTCCACTTT. Amino acids: CSVVTGDHSPLHF. The chain recombines TRBV29-1 with TRBJ1-6; 8 bases match TRBD1. The ends lost 4 bases at V and 8 bases at J; junction bases unmatched: 4. This CDR3 has 13 amino acids. The germline V gene has CDR1 SQVTM and CDR2 ANQGSEA.

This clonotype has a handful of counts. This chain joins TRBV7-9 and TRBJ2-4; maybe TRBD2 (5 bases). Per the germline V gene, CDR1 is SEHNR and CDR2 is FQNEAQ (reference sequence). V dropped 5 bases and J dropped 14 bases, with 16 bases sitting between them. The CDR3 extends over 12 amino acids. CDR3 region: CASSPQDSREYF. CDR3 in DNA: TGTGCCAGCAGCCCCCAGGACTCTCGGGAGTACTTC.

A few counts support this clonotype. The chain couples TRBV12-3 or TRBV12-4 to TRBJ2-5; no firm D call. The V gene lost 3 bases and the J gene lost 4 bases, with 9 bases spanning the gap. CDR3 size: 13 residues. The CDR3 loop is CASSFWAVETQYF. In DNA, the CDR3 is TGTGCCAGCAGTTTTTGGGCAGTAGAGACCCAGTACTTC.

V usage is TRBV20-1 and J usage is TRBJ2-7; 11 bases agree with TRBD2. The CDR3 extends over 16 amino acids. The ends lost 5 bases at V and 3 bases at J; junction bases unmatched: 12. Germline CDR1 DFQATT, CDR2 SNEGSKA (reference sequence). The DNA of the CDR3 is TGCAGTGCTGACGCCGGGACTAGCGGCAAATACTACGAGCAGTACTTC. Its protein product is CSADAGTSGKYYEQYF.

CDR3 DNA: TGCGCCAGCAGCTTGGTCCCGACCTATGGCTACACCTTC. This sequence encodes CASSLVPTYGYTF. The chain uses TRBV5-1 and TRBJ1-2; D call uncertain. The V end lost 0 bases, the J end lost 4 bases, and 7 bases lay between the germline ends. CDR3 size: 13 residues. Germline loops: CDR1 SGHRS, CDR2 YFSETQ.

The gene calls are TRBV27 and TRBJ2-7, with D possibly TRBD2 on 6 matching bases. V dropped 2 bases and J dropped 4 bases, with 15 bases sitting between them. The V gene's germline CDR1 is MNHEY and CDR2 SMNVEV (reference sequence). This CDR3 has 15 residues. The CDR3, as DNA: TGTGCCAGCAGTTTAGTCGGGAGATCCCTTTACGAGCAGTACTTC. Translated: CASSLVGRSLYEQYF.

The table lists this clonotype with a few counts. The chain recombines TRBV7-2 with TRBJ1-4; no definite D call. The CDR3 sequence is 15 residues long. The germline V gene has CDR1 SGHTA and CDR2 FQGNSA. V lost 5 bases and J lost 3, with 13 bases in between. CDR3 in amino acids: CASSALAAPNEKLFF. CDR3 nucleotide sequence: TGTGCCAGCAGCGCATTAGCGGCACCTAATGAAAAACTGTTTTTT.